The 25 T cell receptor beta chains presented below share a single source sample, sequenced in a study of radiotherapy plus CTLA-4 blockade in lung cancer (dated by TCRdb to the late 2010s). Library generation was performed with the immunoSEQ multiplex PCR assay. The clones in this table, taken by TCRdb from immuneACCESS, are in-frame only. Not every clone is retained; where verified, under half of the shortfall comes from an unresolved V gene, and the cause of the rest is unknown. The sample table records 75,000 to 100,000 clones; 80% to 90% of these occur just once. The ten largest clones capture about 5.3% of the sample. Sequenced material: peripheral blood, taken from a patient treated with radiotherapy plus ipilimumab. The receptor source for this set is a human donor with non-small cell lung cancer that progressed on radiotherapy plus ipilimumab.

This sequence joins TRBV5-4 and TRBJ1-2; 7 bases align to TRBD1. The CDR3 spans 16 residues. V was clipped by 4 bases and J by 0 bases; unmatched bases: 9. Germline V gives CDR1 SGHNT, CDR2 YYREEE (reference sequence). The CDR3 sequence: CASSPAGTETNYGYTF. The DNA of the CDR3 is TGTGCCAGCAGCCCGGCTGGGACAGAAACTAACTATGGCTACACCTTC.

This clone was seen only once. V gene TRBV19 combines with J gene TRBJ2-4, with D possibly matching TRBD1 (5 bases). This CDR3 is built from 12 residues. The V gene lost 6 bases and the J gene lost 15 bases, with 18 bases spanning the gap. Germline CDR1 and CDR2: LNHDA and SQIVND (reference sequence). CDR3 in DNA: TGTGCCAGTAGAGTGGCGACAGAGCCCATGTACTTC. It specifies CASRVATEPMYF.

This clone has just one count. The gene calls are TRBV21-1 and TRBJ2-1; TRBD2, as called in the table, went unchecked against the DNA. TRBV21-1 is given as a pseudogene. This CDR3 spans 13 amino acids. The CDR3 DNA sequence: TGTGCCACCCTAGCGGGAGTAGGAAATGAGCAGTTCTTC. It specifies CATLAGVGNEQFF.

This clone was observed once. This chain uses TRBV18 with TRBJ2-6, with D tentatively TRBD2 (6 bases). This CDR3 has 16 residues. Germline loops: CDR1 KGHSH, CDR2 LQKENI. The ends were cut back, 8 bases at V and 2 bases at J, with 16 bases in the middle. DNA for the CDR3: TGTGCCAGCCCCCGGGACTCGCCTACTGGGGCCAACGTCCTGACTTTC. Translated: CASPRDSPTGANVLTF.

The chain has TRBV11-2 and TRBJ2-3; TRBD1 aligns across 10 bases. The V segment lost 0 bases and the J segment 4 bases; nucleotides outside the gene matches: 4. Germline V gene data show CDR1 as SGHAT and CDR2 as FQNNGV. The CDR3 loop spans 16 amino acids. DNA of the CDR3: TGTGCCAGCAGCTTAGATCTGGGACAGGGGTCAGATACGCAGTATTTT. This translates into CASSLDLGQGSDTQYF.

V gene TRBV20-1 combines with J gene TRBJ2-7; 10 nucleotides line up with TRBD2. The J segment lost 6 bases and the V segment lost 6 bases, leaving 2 bases of the junction unmatched. Germline assignment: CDR1 DFQATT and CDR2 SNEGSKA (reference sequence). There are 11 residues in the CDR3. This CDR3 is CSAIAGGEQYF. In DNA, the CDR3 is TGCAGTGCGATAGCGGGAGGCGAGCAGTACTTC.

This clone is medium-sized within its sample. The chain combines TRBV9 with TRBJ2-1, with D unresolved. With 0 bases removed from V and 4 bases from J, the gap between germline ends came to 11 bases. The germline V gene encodes CDR1 SGDLS and CDR2 YYNGEE. The CDR3 is 15 residues long. In DNA form, the CDR3 reads TGTGCCAGCAGCGTAGATCAGGCCTCTTACAATGAGCAGTTCTTC. It encodes CASSVDQASYNEQFF. The whole variable domain, remainder taken from reference TRBV9 and TRBJ2-1, is DSGVTQTPKHLITATGQRVTLRCSPRSGDLSVYWYQQSLDQGLQFLIQYYNGEERAKGNILERFSAQQFPDLHSELNLSSLELGDSALYFCASSVDQASYNEQFFGPGTRLTVL.

The chain uses TRBV30 and TRBJ2-7, with D unresolved. V lost 5 bases and J lost 10, with 12 bases in between. Germline loops: CDR1 GTSNPN, CDR2 SVGIG (reference sequence). The CDR3 is made up of 10 amino acids. CDR3 bases: TGTGCCTGGGGCCGAGAGGTACAGTACTTC. As protein: CAWGREVQYF.

To note about this clone: The sample carries other DNA sequences with the same CDR3. The chain uses TRBV7-2 and TRBJ2-3; D ambiguous. Germline assignment: CDR1 SGHTA and CDR2 FQGNSA. This CDR3 comprises 13 residues. Trimming took 1 base from V and 1 from J, leaving 3 bases between them. In DNA form, the CDR3 reads TGTGCCAGCAGCTTAGGGGGCACAGATACGCAGTATTTT. It yields the protein CASSLGGTDTQYF.

J is TRBJ2-7 and V is TRBV5-8; D gene uncertain. Trimming removed 0 bases from V and 3 bases from J, with 4 bases in between. The CDR3 covers 12 residues. Germline V gene lookup returns CDR1 SGHTS and CDR2 YDEGEE. As DNA, the CDR3 is TGTGCCAGCAGCTTGGGACACTACGAGCAGTACTTC. This encodes CASSLGHYEQYF.

This clone has more than one count but fewer than ten. The gene calls are TRBV5-1 and TRBJ2-7; the D gene is possibly TRBD1 (6 bases). This CDR3 is 13 amino acids long. Trimming removed 0 bases from V and 7 bases from J, with 11 bases in between. CDR1 and CDR2 from the germline V gene are SGHRS and YFSETQ. This chain's CDR3 is CASSLGGPREQYF. CDR3 nucleotides: TGCGCCAGCAGCTTGGGGGGGCCGCGGGAGCAGTACTTC.

The V call is TRBV7-9, the J call TRBJ2-2, with 8 nucleotides matching TRBD2. Germline-derived CDR1 and CDR2 are SEHNR and FQNEAQ (reference sequence). J gave up 6 bases and V 1 base, and 4 bases lay outside the gene matches. This CDR3 comprises 15 residues. CDR3 region: CASSLVGAGAGELFF. The CDR3 coding sequence is TGTGCCAGCAGCTTAGTTGGAGCGGGGGCCGGGGAGCTGTTTTTT.

V usage is TRBV7-8 and J usage is TRBJ2-1; D perhaps matches TRBD1 (5 bases). Trimming left V 5 bases short and J 4 bases short, with 9 bases between. CDR1 and CDR2 (germline): SGHVS, FQNEAQ. This CDR3 spans 13 amino acids. CDR3 DNA: TGTGCCAGCAGCATATACAGGTACAATGAGCAGTTCTTC. Protein: CASSIYRYNEQFF.

The V gene is TRBV14, the J gene TRBJ2-2, with D uncertain. CDR3 length: 15 amino acids. Trimming took off 1 base at V and 7 bases at J, with 13 bases between the two ends. CDR1 and CDR2 (germline): SGHDN, FVKESK. The CDR3 region is CASSQAGLKGGELFF. The CDR3 region has the DNA TGTGCCAGCAGCCAAGCGGGCCTAAAGGGCGGGGAGCTGTTTTTT.

The chain combines TRBV5-6 with TRBJ2-1; TRBD1 matches at 8 bases. J lost 5 bases, V lost 4 bases, and 5 bases had no gene match. Germline CDR1 is SGHDT and CDR2 is YYEEEE. This CDR3 spans 14 amino acids. This CDR3 is CASSPQGAHNEQFF. Here the CDR3 DNA reads TGTGCCAGCAGCCCGCAGGGGGCACACAATGAGCAGTTCTTC.

This chain links TRBV9 with TRBJ2-3, with 8 bases fitting TRBD2. This CDR3 spans 14 amino acids. V shed 3 bases and J 8 bases; nucleotides not matched to a gene: 8. Germline values: CDR1 SGDLS, CDR2 YYNGEE. CDR3 protein: CASSGQTSVSTQYF. In DNA, the CDR3 is TGTGCCAGCAGCGGGCAGACTAGCGTCTCTACGCAGTATTTT.

The rearrangement uses TRBV11-3 and TRBJ2-1, with D unclear. CDR3 length: 13 residues. The germline gives CDR1 SGHNT, CDR2 YENEEA. Trimming removed 5 bases from V and 4 bases from J, with 9 bases in between. The DNA of the CDR3 is TGTGCCAGCAGCACCCCCGCGTACAATGAGCAGTTCTTC. Its translation: CASSTPAYNEQFF.

The chain is built from TRBV19 and TRBJ2-1; 10 positions match TRBD2. Germline CDR1 LNHDA, CDR2 SQIVND (reference sequence). Unmatched junction bases numbered 10, after V lost 8 bases and J lost 9 bases. The CDR3 totals 14 residues. CDR3 in DNA: TGTGCCAGTCGAGGGGCTAGCGGGAGCCGTGAGCAGTTCTTC. Protein sequence: CASRGASGSREQFF.

The rearrangement uses TRBV5-1 and TRBJ2-1, with 7 nucleotides matching TRBD2. J was trimmed by 4 bases and V by 1 base; bases with no gene match: 2. The length of the CDR3 is 14 residues. In germline, CDR1 is SGHRS, CDR2 YFSETQ. The CDR3 loop reads CASSLTSAYNEQFF. As DNA, the CDR3 is TGCGCCAGCAGCTTGACTAGCGCTTACAATGAGCAGTTCTTC.

The gene calls are TRBV7-3 and TRBJ1-1; D is unresolved. This CDR3 spans 15 amino acids. V lost 5 bases and J 2 bases, leaving 15 bases between the germline ends. Looked up from germline, CDR1 is SGHTA and CDR2 is FQGTGA. The CDR3 sequence is CASSRKAGANTEAFF. Written as DNA, the CDR3 is TGTGCCAGCAGCCGAAAAGCAGGAGCCAACACTGAAGCTTTCTTT.

V gene TRBV7-2 combines with J gene TRBJ2-1; TRBD2 matches 10 bases. Trimming at V came to 0 bases and at J to 15 bases, leaving 14 bases not matched to a gene. Germline values: CDR1 SGHTA, CDR2 FQGNSA. This CDR3 has 16 residues. The chain's CDR3 is CASSLAPTLTSGTSFF. The CDR3 DNA follows: TGTGCCAGCAGCTTAGCCCCAACTCTTACTAGCGGGACCTCGTTCTTC.

The chain links TRBV10-3 to TRBJ2-7; perhaps TRBD2 as D (6 bases). The CDR3 loop spans 15 amino acids. The V and J ends lost 4 bases and 2 bases respectively, with 15 bases between them. The germline CDR1 and CDR2 sequences are ENHRY and SYGVKD. CDR3 amino acids: CAISVGRDLTYEQYF. CDR3 bases: TGTGCCATCAGTGTGGGCCGGGACTTAACCTACGAGCAGTACTTC.

The chain joins TRBV5-1 to TRBJ2-7; 9 positions agree with TRBD1. Germline CDR1 and CDR2: SGHRS and YFSETQ. This CDR3 is built from 15 residues. The ends lost 0 bases at V and 3 bases at J; junction bases unmatched: 4. In DNA form, the CDR3 reads TGCGCCAGCAGCTTGGCGGGACAGGGCCACTACGAGCAGTACTTC. Translating gives CASSLAGQGHYEQYF.

The CDR3: CASSQVGQGFFVGELFF. The CDR3 region has the DNA TGCGCCAGCAGCCAAGTGGGGCAGGGCTTCTTCGTCGGGGAGCTGTTTTTT. V gene TRBV4-1 combines with J gene TRBJ2-2, with D possibly being TRBD1 (5 bases). Trimming shortened V by 1 base and J by 7 bases, and 19 bases separated the two germline ends. CDR1 and CDR2 (germline): MGHRA, YSYEKL. The CDR3 spans 17 residues.

This clone has only a few counts. Other DNA sequences from this sample encode an identical CDR3 as well. The gene calls are TRBV2 and TRBJ2-7, with 7 nucleotides matching TRBD2. This CDR3 contains 15 residues. CDR1 and CDR2 (germline): SNHLY, FYNNEI. Trimming took 4 bases from V and 1 from J; bases not matched to a gene: 7. CDR3 bases: TGTGCCAGCAGTGTAGAGGGGCGGGGGTCCTACGAGCAGTACTTC. Its translation: CASSVEGRGSYEQYF.